The next 17 T cell receptor beta chains were all read from a single sample in a study of Ad26.COV2.S vaccination and SARS-CoV-2 variants. Generated by immunoSEQ multiplex PCR, the TCRdb table keeps only in-frame clones and is missing some. The sample includes 300,000 to 350,000 clones, roughly 90% seen only once; the top ten take around 5.5%. Sample treatment: approximately 18 received Ad26.COV2.S at low or high dose, single or two shots; 5 received placebo; per-sample allocation not given. Samples came from day 63 after the first vaccine or placebo injection. Sequences were derived from peripheral blood, sampled in a trial of Ad26.COV2.S vaccine versus placebo. These receptors all come from a person aged 18-65 years who received the Ad26.COV2.S COVID-19 vaccine or a placebo.

The chain carries TRBV9 and TRBJ2-3; 16 nucleotides match TRBD2. V gave up 4 bases and J gave up 3 bases; unmatched junction bases: 5. The CDR3 consists of 17 residues. Germline V gene sequence: CDR1 SGDLS, CDR2 YYNGEE. This CDR3 is CASSIGTSGRGTDTQYF. The CDR3, as DNA: TGTGCCAGCAGCATCGGGACTAGCGGGAGGGGGACAGATACGCAGTATTTT.

This chain uses TRBV19 with TRBJ2-3; 7 positions match TRBD1. The germline V gene has CDR1 LNHDA and CDR2 SQIVND (reference sequence). V trimming: 4 bases; J trimming: 4 bases; junction bases outside the gene matches: 5. This CDR3 contains 14 residues. The CDR3: CASSTHRGADTQYF. The CDR3 DNA reads TGTGCCAGTAGTACCCACAGGGGCGCAGATACGCAGTATTTT.

This clone was counted once. The chain links TRBV15 to TRBJ2-7; D possibly matches TRBD1 or TRBD2 (5 bases each). V was trimmed by 0 bases and J by 7 bases, leaving 13 bases between them. Germline CDR1 is LNHNV and CDR2 is YYDKDF (reference sequence). This CDR3 has 14 residues. CDR3: CATSRDPVGREQYV. The DNA for the CDR3 is TGTGCCACCAGCAGAGATCCGGTGGGACGGGAGCAGTACGTC.

This chain connects TRBV6-5 to TRBJ2-7, with D perhaps matching TRBD1 (5 bases). This CDR3 region has 12 residues. CDR1 and CDR2 (germline): MNHEY, SVGAGI. Trimming took off 11 bases at V and 2 bases at J, with 13 bases between the two ends. The CDR3 loop is CASEDTTYEQYF. The CDR3 bases are TGTGCCTCCGAGGACACGACCTACGAGCAGTACTTC.

The J gene is TRBJ2-7, the V gene TRBV5-8, with 10 positions matching TRBD2. Germline assignment: CDR1 SGHTS and CDR2 YDEGEE. V lost 5 bases and J lost 4; bases outside the gene matches: 9. This CDR3 contains 15 residues. The CDR3 sequence is CASRGTAGGFYEQYF. The CDR3 DNA follows: TGTGCCAGCAGGGGAACAGCGGGGGGGTTTTACGAGCAGTACTTC.

The chain carries TRBV10-3 and TRBJ2-7; 8 bases fit TRBD2. The germline V gene encodes CDR1 ENHRY and CDR2 SYGVKD. This CDR3 spans 15 amino acids. V was pared by 1 base and J by 6 bases, with 8 bases of the junction left unmatched. The CDR3 DNA reads TGTGCCATCAGTGAGTTTGGGAGTAGCGGGGTCGAGCAGTACTTC. Protein sequence: CAISEFGSSGVEQYF.

This chain joins TRBV6-2 or TRBV6-3 and TRBJ2-1, with TRBD1 matching 7 bases. CDR1 is MNHEY and CDR2 is SVGEGT in the germline V gene. V dropped 6 bases and J dropped 4; count of bases not matched to a gene: 21. The CDR3 is 19 amino acids. Here the CDR3 DNA reads TGTGCCAGCAGCAGCCTTAGGCCTCCCCGGGACAGAACTTACAATGAGCAGTTCTTC. It yields the protein CASSSLRPPRDRTYNEQFF.

The gene calls are TRBV5-4 and TRBJ1-2, with TRBD1 identical over 9 bases. The CDR3 loop spans 15 amino acids. Trimming removed 5 bases from V and 3 bases from J; junction bases left unmatched: 8. Germline CDR1 reads SGHNT; CDR2 reads YYREEE (reference sequence). CDR3 sequence: CASSFTGGADYGYTF. DNA for the CDR3: TGTGCCAGCAGTTTTACAGGGGGCGCGGACTATGGCTACACCTTC.

This rearrangement joins TRBV5-5 to TRBJ1-2; 8 nucleotides align to TRBD1. V was clipped by 4 bases and J by 4 bases; unmatched bases: 9. Germline V gene data show CDR1 as SGHKS and CDR2 as YYEKEE (reference sequence). The CDR3 length is 15 residues. CDR3 region: CASSKGQGLFYGYTF. In nucleotides, the CDR3 is TGTGCCAGCAGCAAAGGACAGGGATTATTCTATGGCTACACCTTC.

The chain joins TRBV15 to TRBJ2-7; D remains unclear. Germline CDR1 is LNHNV and CDR2 is YYDKDF (reference sequence). The V end lost 3 bases, the J end lost 3 bases, and 12 bases lay between the germline ends. There are 14 residues in the CDR3. The CDR3 DNA sequence: TGTGCCACCAGCAGGAGTAGGACCTTCTACGAGCAGTACGTC. It yields the protein CATSRSRTFYEQYV.

The chain joins TRBV7-2 to TRBJ2-7, with D possibly being TRBD2 (7 bases). CDR3 size: 14 residues. V was pared by 3 bases and J by 3 bases, with 12 bases between. CDR1 is SGHTA, CDR2 FQGNSA, per germline. Written as DNA, the CDR3 is TGTGCCAGCAGCTTTAGGGGGGGTGTCTACGAGCAGTACTTC. Amino acids: CASSFRGGVYEQYF.

The rearrangement uses TRBV4-3 and TRBJ2-3; 8 bases are a match to TRBD1. Germline CDR1 is LGHNA and CDR2 is YSLEER. CDR3 length equals 17 residues. The J segment lost 6 bases and the V segment lost 0 bases, leaving 11 bases of the junction unmatched. CDR3 protein: CASSQDSPGGYGDTQYF. The DNA for the CDR3 is TGCGCCAGCAGCCAAGATTCCCCAGGGGGCTATGGGGATACGCAGTATTTT.

The chain uses TRBV10-1 and TRBJ1-3, with a possible D match to TRBD1 (6 bases). Germline V gives CDR1 WNHNN, CDR2 SYGVQD (reference sequence). There are 15 residues in the CDR3. Trimming stripped 0 bases from V and 6 bases from J, with 12 bases between. The CDR3 spells CASSESPAGENTIYF. CDR3 in DNA: TGCGCCAGCAGTGAGTCTCCGGCAGGGGAAAACACCATATATTTT.

The gene calls are TRBV7-3 and TRBJ2-1; 13 nucleotides match TRBD2. Germline CDR1 SGHTA, CDR2 FQGTGA. This CDR3 is 15 amino acids long. Losses at the gene ends were 5 bases for V and 6 bases for J; bases not matched to a gene: 4. The chain's CDR3 is CASSELAGGINEQFF. CDR3 in DNA: TGTGCCAGCAGCGAACTAGCGGGAGGGATCAATGAGCAGTTCTTC.

J is TRBJ1-1 and V is TRBV11-1; D remains unclear. V gave up 1 base and J gave up 8 bases, with 11 bases separating them. The CDR3 sequence is 13 residues long. The germline V gene has CDR1 SGHAT and CDR2 FQDESV (reference sequence). As DNA, the CDR3 is TGTGCCAGCAGCTTAGTCCTCGATGGGGAAGCTTTCTTT. It encodes CASSLVLDGEAFF.

This chain links TRBV10-3 with TRBJ2-3; 7 bases fit TRBD2. Unmatched junction bases numbered 13, after V lost 2 bases and J lost 2 bases. Germline V CDR1 and CDR2: ENHRY, SYGVKD. CDR3 length: 18 residues. The CDR3 spells CAISETGGSRINTDTQYF. The CDR3 DNA follows: TGTGCCATCAGTGAGACGGGCGGGAGTCGGATAAACACAGATACGCAGTATTTT.

The gene calls are TRBV24-1 and TRBJ2-2, with D possibly TRBD2 on 7 matching bases. This CDR3 spans 18 amino acids. Germline V CDR1 and CDR2: KGHDR, SFDVKD. The V end was cut by 1 base, the J end by 4 bases, with 18 bases between. CDR3 region: CATSDFPGGGGSTGELFF. The CDR3 nucleotides are TGTGCCACCAGTGATTTCCCCGGAGGGGGAGGGTCCACCGGGGAGCTGTTTTTT.